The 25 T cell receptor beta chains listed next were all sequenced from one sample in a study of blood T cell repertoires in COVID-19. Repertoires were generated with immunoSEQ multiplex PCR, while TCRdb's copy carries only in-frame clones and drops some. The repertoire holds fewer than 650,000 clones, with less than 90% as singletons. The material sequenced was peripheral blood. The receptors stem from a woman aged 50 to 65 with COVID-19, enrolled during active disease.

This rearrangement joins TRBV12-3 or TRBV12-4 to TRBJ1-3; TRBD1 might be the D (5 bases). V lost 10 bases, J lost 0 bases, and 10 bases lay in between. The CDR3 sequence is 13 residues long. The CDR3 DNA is TGTGCCACAGACAGCCGCTCTGGAAACACCATATATTTT. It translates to CATDSRSGNTIYF.

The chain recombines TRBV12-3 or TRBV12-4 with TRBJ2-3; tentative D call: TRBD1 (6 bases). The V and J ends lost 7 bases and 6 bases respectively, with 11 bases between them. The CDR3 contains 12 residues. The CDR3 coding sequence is TGTGCCAGCAACAGGGCGGTGGATACGCAGTATTTT. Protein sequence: CASNRAVDTQYF.

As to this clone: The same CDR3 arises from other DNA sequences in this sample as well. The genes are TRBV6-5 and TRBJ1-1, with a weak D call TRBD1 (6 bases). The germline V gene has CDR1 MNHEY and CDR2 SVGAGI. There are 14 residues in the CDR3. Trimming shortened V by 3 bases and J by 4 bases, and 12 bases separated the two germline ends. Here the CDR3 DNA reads TGTGCCAGCAGTTATTCAAGGGGGGGCACTGAAGCTTTCTTT. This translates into CASSYSRGGTEAFF.

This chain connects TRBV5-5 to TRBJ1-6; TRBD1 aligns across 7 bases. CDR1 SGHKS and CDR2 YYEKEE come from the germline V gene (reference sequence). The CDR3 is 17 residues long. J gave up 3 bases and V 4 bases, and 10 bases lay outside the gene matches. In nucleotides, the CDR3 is TGTGCCAGCAGCCCGCAGACAGGGTGGGGCTATAATTCACCCCTCCACTTT. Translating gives CASSPQTGWGYNSPLHF.

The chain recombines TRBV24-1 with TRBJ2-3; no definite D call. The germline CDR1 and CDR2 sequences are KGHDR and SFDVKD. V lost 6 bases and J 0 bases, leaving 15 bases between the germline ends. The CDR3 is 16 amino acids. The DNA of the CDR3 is TGTGCCACCAGTCTCTCGTACAGCTTTAGCACAGATACGCAGTATTTT. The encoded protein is CATSLSYSFSTDTQYF.

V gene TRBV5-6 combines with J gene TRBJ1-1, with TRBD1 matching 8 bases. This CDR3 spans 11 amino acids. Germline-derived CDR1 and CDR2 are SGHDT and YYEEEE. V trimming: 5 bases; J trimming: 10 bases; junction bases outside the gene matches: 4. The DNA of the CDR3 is TGTGCCAGCAGTTTTGGACAGGGAGCTTTCTTT. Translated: CASSFGQGAFF.

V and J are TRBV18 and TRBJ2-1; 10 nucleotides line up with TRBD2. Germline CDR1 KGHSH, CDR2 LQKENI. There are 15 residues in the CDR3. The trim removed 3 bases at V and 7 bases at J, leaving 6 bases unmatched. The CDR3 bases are TGTGCCAGCTCACCGAGCGGGGGGGCCTTGAATGAGCAGTTCTTC. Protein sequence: CASSPSGGALNEQFF.

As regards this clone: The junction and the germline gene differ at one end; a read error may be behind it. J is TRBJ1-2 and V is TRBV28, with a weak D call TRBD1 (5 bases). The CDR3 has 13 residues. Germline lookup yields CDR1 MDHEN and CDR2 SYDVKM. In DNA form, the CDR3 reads TGTGCCAGCAGTCTCCAGGGAGGCCTGGCCTTTTTGTTC. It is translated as CASSLQGGLAFLF.

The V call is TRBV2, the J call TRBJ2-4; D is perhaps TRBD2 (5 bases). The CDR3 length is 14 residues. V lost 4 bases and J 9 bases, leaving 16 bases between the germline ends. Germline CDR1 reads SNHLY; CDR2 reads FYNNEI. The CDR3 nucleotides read TGTGCCAGCAGTGGGCCCAGCGGAGCTGGCATTCAGTACTTC. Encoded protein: CASSGPSGAGIQYF. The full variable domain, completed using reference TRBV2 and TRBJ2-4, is EPEVTQTPSHQVTQMGQEVILRCVPISNHLYFYWYRQILGQKVEFLVSFYNNEISEKSEIFDDQFSVERPDGSNFTLKIRSTKLEDSAMYFCASSGPSGAGIQYFGAGTRLSVL.

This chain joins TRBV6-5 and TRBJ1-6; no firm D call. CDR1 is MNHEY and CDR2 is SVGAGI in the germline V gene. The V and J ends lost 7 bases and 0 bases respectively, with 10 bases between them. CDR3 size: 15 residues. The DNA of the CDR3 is TGTGCCAGCACTACAGAAAGCTCCTATAATTCACCCCTCCACTTT. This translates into CASTTESSYNSPLHF.

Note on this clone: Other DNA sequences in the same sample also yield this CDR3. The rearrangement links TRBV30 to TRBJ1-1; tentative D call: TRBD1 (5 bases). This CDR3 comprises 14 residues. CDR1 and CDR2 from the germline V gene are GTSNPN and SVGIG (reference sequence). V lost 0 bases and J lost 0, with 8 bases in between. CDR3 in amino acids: CAWSVQGVNTEAFF. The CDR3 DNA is TGTGCCTGGAGTGTGCAGGGCGTGAACACTGAAGCTTTCTTT. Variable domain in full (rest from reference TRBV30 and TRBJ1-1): SQTIHQWPATLVQPVGSPLSLECTVEGTSNPNLYWYRQAAGRGLQLLFYSVGIGQISSEVPQNLSASRPQDRQFILSSKKLLLSDSGFYLCAWSVQGVNTEAFFGQGTRLTVV.

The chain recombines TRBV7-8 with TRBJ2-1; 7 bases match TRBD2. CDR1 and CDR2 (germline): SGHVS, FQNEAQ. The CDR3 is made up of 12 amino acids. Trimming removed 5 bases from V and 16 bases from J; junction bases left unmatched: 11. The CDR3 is CASSNPGGIGFF. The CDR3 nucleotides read TGTGCCAGCAGCAACCCGGGGGGTATAGGATTCTTC.

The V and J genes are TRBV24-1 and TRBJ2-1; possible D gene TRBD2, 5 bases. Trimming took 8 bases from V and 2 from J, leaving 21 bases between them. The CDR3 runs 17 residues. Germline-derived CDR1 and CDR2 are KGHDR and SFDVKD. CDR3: CATTDPPMRDAYNEQFF. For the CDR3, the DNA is TGTGCCACCACCGACCCCCCAATGAGGGATGCCTACAATGAGCAGTTCTTC.

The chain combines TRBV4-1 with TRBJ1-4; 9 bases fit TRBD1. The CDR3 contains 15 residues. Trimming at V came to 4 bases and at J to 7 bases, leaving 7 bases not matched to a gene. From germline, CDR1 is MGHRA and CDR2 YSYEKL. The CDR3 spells CASSRGTGGGEKLFF. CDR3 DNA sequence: TGCGCCAGCAGCCGCGGAACAGGGGGCGGTGAAAAACTGTTTTTT.

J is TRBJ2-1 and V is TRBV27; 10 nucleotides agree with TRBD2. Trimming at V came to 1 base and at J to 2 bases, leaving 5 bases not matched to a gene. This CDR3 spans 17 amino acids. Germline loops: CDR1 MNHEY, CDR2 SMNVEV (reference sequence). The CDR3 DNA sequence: TGTGCCAGCAGTTTATTCTCGAGCGGGGGGGCCTACAATGAGCAGTTCTTC. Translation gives CASSLFSSGGAYNEQFF.

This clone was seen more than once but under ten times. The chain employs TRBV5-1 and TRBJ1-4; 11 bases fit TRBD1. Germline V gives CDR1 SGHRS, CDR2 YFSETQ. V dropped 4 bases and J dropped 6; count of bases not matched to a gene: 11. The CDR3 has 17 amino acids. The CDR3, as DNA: TGCGCCAGCAGCGGGAGCATTTTGGGACAGGGGGATGAAAAACTGTTTTTT. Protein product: CASSGSILGQGDEKLFF.

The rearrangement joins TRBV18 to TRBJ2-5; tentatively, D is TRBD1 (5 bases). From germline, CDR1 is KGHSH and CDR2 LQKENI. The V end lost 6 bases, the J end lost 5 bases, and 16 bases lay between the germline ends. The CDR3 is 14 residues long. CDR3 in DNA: TGTGCCAGCTCCCCTCAGGCCCAGGGCGAGACCCAGTACTTC. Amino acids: CASSPQAQGETQYF.

The CDR3, as DNA: TGTGCCAGTAGGGCTCAAGATGGCTACACCTTC. Amino acids: CASRAQDGYTF. The rearrangement uses TRBV19 and TRBJ1-2; D call uncertain. The CDR3 length is 11 residues. Deletions cut 6 bases from V and 6 bases from J, with 8 bases between. Germline lookup yields CDR1 LNHDA and CDR2 SQIVND (reference sequence).

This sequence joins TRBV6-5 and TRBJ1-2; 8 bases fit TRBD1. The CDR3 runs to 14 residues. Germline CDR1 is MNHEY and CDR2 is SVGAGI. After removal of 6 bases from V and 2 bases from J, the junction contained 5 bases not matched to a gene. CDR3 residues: CASSLRTGNYGYTF. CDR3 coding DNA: TGTGCCAGCAGCCTCAGGACAGGGAACTATGGCTACACCTTC.

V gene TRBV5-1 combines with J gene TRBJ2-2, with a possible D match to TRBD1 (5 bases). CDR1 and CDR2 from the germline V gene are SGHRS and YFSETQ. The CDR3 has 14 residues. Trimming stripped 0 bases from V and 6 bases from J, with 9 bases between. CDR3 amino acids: CASSLAQGPGELFF. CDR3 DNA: TGCGCCAGCAGCTTGGCCCAGGGCCCCGGGGAGCTGTTTTTT.

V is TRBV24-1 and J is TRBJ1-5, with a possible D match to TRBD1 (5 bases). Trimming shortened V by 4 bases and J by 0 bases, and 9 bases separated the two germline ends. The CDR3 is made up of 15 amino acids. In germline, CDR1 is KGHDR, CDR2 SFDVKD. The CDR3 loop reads CATSEGDYSNQPQHF. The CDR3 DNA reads TGTGCCACCAGTGAGGGGGACTATAGCAATCAGCCCCAGCATTTT.

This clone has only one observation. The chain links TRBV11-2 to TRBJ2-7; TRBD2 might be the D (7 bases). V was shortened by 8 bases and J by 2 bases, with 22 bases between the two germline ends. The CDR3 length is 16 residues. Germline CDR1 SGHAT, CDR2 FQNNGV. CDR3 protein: CASRTSRGGSAYEQYF. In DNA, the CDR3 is TGTGCCAGCCGGACCTCTCGCGGGGGCTCGGCCTACGAGCAGTACTTC. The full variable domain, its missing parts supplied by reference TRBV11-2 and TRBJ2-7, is EAGVAQSPRYKIIEKRQSVAFWCNPISGHATLYWYQQILGQGPKLLIQFQNNGVVDDSQLPKDRFSAERLKGVDSTLKIQPAKLEDSAVYLCASRTSRGGSAYEQYFGPGTRLTVT.

For the CDR3, the DNA is TGTGCCAGCAGCTTTCCTTCGGACAGGGGTCCGGGCGGCTACACCTTC. It encodes CASSFPSDRGPGGYTF. The chain uses TRBV13 and TRBJ1-2; 9 bases match TRBD1. The CDR3 has 16 residues. Germline-derived CDR1 and CDR2 are PRHDT and FYEKMQ (reference sequence). Trimming cost V 3 bases and J 8 bases; bases outside gene matches: 13.

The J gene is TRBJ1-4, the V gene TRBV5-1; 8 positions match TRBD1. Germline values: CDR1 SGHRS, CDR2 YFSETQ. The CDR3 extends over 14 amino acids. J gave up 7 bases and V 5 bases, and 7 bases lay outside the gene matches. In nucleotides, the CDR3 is TGCGCCAGCAGGATAGGCGACAGGGGTGAAAAACTGTTTTTT. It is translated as CASRIGDRGEKLFF.

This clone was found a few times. This CDR3 is CASSVYRAGAFF. The DNA for the CDR3 is TGTGCCAGCAGCGTTTATCGGGCGGGAGCTTTCTTT. The V gene is TRBV13, the J gene TRBJ1-1; D ambiguous. Germline CDR1 PRHDT, CDR2 FYEKMQ (reference sequence). V was clipped by 5 bases and J by 10 bases, with 14 bases between them. CDR3 length equals 12 residues. The entire variable domain, with the rest obtained from reference TRBV13 and TRBJ1-1, is as follows: AAGVIQSPRHLIKEKRETATLKCYPIPRHDTVYWYQQGPGQDPQFLISFYEKMQSDKGSIPDRFSAQQFSDYHSELNMSSLELGDSALYFCASSVYRAGAFFGQGTRLTVV.